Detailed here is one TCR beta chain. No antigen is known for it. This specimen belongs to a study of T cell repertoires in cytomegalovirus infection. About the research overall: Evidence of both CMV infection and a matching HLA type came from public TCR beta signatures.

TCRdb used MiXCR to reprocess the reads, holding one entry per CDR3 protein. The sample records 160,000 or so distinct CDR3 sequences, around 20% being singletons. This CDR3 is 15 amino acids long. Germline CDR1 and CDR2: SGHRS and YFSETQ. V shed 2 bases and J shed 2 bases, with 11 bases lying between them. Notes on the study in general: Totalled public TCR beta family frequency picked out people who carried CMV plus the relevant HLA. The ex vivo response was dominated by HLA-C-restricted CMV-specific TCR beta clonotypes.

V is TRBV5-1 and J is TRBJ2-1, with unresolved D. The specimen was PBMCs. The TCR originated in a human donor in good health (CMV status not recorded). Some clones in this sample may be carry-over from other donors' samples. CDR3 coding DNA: TGCGCCAGCAGCTTTGGCCTGATCGCCTACAATGAGCAGTTCTTC. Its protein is CASSFGLIAYNEQFF. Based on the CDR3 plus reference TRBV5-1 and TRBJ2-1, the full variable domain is KAGVTQTPRYLIKTRGQQVTLSCSPISGHRSVSWYQQTPGQGLQFLFEYFSETQRNKGNFPGRFSGRQFSNSRSEMNVSTLELGDSALYLCASSFGLIAYNEQFFGPGTRLTVL.